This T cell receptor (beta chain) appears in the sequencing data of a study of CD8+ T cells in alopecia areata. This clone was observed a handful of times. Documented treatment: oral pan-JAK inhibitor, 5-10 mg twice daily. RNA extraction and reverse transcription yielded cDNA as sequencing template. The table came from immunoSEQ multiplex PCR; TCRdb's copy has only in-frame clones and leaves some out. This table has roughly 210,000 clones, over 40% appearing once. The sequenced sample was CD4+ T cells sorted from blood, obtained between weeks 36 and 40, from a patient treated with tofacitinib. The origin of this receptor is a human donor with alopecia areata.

This CDR3 is CATSRDQPQDQYF. The CDR3 DNA sequence: TGTGCCACCAGCAGAGATCAACCACAGGACCAGTACTTC. V and J are TRBV15 and TRBJ2-5; the D gene is possibly TRBD1 (5 bases). V was cut by 0 bases and J by 10 bases, with 12 bases left in between. Germline CDR1 reads LNHNV; CDR2 reads YYDKDF (reference sequence). CDR3 length: 13 amino acids.